This TCR beta chain emerged from a study of CD8 T cell repertoires and HIV-1 epitope variants. On the study more broadly: T cells were stimulated with Twenty-five Gag and Nef peptides separately. Tested: three Gag epitope families, Nef HW9 and YT9. An uncultured baseline aliquot held 1M T cells.

The CDR3 consists of 15 residues. V gave up 2 bases and J gave up 7 bases, with 13 bases separating them. Germline V gene sequence: CDR1 SGHTS, CDR2 YDEGEE. On the immunoSEQ platform, TCR beta CDR3s were sequenced at survey depth. Here immunoSEQ multiplex PCR was the method, and the copy in TCRdb shows in-frame clones only, minus some. In the table there are 4,500 to 6,000 clones, around 69% of which are singletons. Concerning this clone: The antigen is not known.

This receptor was obtained from a male donor with HIV. This sequence joins TRBV5-8 and TRBJ1-6; possible D gene TRBD1, 5 bases. The sample consisted of cultured CD8+ T cells derived from PBMCs. Written as DNA, the CDR3 is TGTGCCAGCAGCTTCCTCCAGGGCGTGAATTCACCCCTCCACTTT. This translates into CASSFLQGVNSPLHF.